This T cell receptor (beta chain) was identified during a study of memory CD4+ T cells and cytomegalovirus serostatus. Study-wide findings and caveats: CMV serostatus prediction reached median AUC about 0.95, or 0.9 with US-trained model. About 40% of the 164 known CMV-associated TCRbeta sequences appeared in CD4+ memory.

For this clone: Its antigen remains unidentified.

The table came from immunoSEQ multiplex PCR; TCRdb's copy has only in-frame clones and leaves some out. The sample includes 45,000 to 50,000 clones, around 80% of them seen just once. Single viable CD3+CD4+CD8-CD45RO+ cells were sorted as the memory CD4+ T cells. V lost 4 bases, J lost 5 bases, and 1 base stayed unmatched. In germline, CDR1 is SGHTA, CDR2 FQGNSA. The CDR3 is 14 amino acids. This clonotype was obtained from an adult in good health and CMV-seronegative. The chain has TRBV7-2 and TRBJ2-2; 10 nucleotides agree with TRBD2. Sequenced input: memory CD4+ T cells from blood. CDR3 protein: CASSSSGGTGELFF. CDR3 bases: TGTGCCAGCAGCTCTAGCGGGGGAACCGGGGAGCTGTTTTTT.